A selection of T cell receptor beta chains follows, all from one sample in a study of blood T cell repertoires in COVID-19. Method: immunoSEQ multiplex PCR; TCRdb's copy keeps in-frame clones and lacks some. The data hold 140,000 or so clones, with 80% to 85% observed a single time. The sequencing input was peripheral blood. The source is a human donor in a cohort sampled during active COVID-19. The CDR3 runs from the conserved cysteine through the conserved F or W. The D gene is left open where the match is weak. A clone size is listed for some rows: how often the clone was seen (once, few, many), or a class if it is expanded.

v_gene	d_gene	abundance	j_gene	CDR3nt	CDR3aa
TRBV5-8	-	-	TRBJ2-3	TGTGCCAGCAGCCCCATACGGACAACCACAGATACGCAGTATTTT	CASSPIRTTTDTQYF
TRBV7-6	-	few	TRBJ1-2	TGTGCCAGCAGCAGTAGGGGTGGCTATGGCTACACCTTC	CASSSRGGYGYTF
TRBV19	TRBD1	-	TRBJ2-4	TGTGCCAGTAGTGTAGGACAGGGGGCCTTAGCCAAAAACATTCAGTACTTC	CASSVGQGALAKNIQYF
TRBV19	TRBD2	-	TRBJ2-2	TGTGCCAGTACCCCCCCGGGACTAGCCTTTACCGGGGAGCTGTTTTTT	CASTPPGLAFTGELFF
TRBV24-1	-	-	TRBJ2-5	TGTGCCACCAGTGATCCACTACACCAAGAGACCCAGTACTTC	CATSDPLHQETQYF
TRBV11-2	TRBD1	-	TRBJ2-7	TGTGCCAGCAGCTTAGTATTTGGGACAGGGGATTCCTACGAGCAGTACTTC	CASSLVFGTGDSYEQYF
TRBV7-9	TRBD1	-	TRBJ1-1	TGTGCCAGCCGGGACAGGACTAATACTAGGAACACTGAAGCTTTCTTT	CASRDRTNTRNTEAFF
TRBV7-9	TRBD1	-	TRBJ1-4	TGTGCCAGCAGCACGGGACAGGGTAACGAAAAACTGTTTTTT	CASSTGQGNEKLFF
TRBV4-2	TRBD2	-	TRBJ2-3	TGTGCCAGCAGCCAAGCGGGGGGTAGCACAGATACGCAGTATTTT	CASSQAGGSTDTQYF
TRBV6-6	-	-	TRBJ1-5	TGTGCCAGCAGTAAAAGACAGGATAGCAATCAGCCCCAGCATTTT	CASSKRQDSNQPQHF
TRBV5-4	-	-	TRBJ1-2	TGTGCCAGCAGCCGAGGGACATCCTCTAACTATGGCTACACCTTC	CASSRGTSSNYGYTF